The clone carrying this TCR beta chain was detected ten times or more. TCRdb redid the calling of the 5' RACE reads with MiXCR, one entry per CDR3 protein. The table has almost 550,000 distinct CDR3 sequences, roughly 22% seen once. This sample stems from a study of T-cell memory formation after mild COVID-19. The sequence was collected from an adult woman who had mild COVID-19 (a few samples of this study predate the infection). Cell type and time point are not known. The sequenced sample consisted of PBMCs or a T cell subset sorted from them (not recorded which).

CDR3 in amino acids: CATSSGVLGEQYF. In nucleotides, the CDR3 is TGTGCCACCAGCAGTGGGGTGCTGGGCGAGCAGTACTTC. The chain uses TRBV15 and TRBJ2-7; D gene uncertain. Trimming took off 3 bases at V and 6 bases at J, with 12 bases between the two ends. From germline, CDR1 is LNHNV and CDR2 YYDKDF (reference sequence). This CDR3 is 13 amino acids long. The full variable domain, completed using reference TRBV15 and TRBJ2-7, is DAMVIQNPRYQVTQFGKPVTLSCSQTLNHNVMYWYQQKSSQAPKLLFHYYDKDFNNEADTPDNFQSRRPNTSFCFLDIRSPGLGDTAMYLCATSSGVLGEQYFGPGTRLTVT.